One sample yielded the 21 T cell receptor beta chains listed below, sequenced in a study of T-cell reconstitution after alpha-beta-depleted transplantation in children. The authors prepared the TCRbeta library with unique molecular identifiers. TCRdb re-derived calls from the PCR reads in MiXCR, one entry per CDR3 protein. The data contain 90,000 to 100,000 distinct CDR3 sequences, 12% of them singletons. Sequenced material: PBMCs from the stem cell graft donor, taken from the stem cell graft. These receptors were taken from a human donor who donated a stem cell graft to a child with inherited bone marrow failure.

This clonotype occurred many times. V is TRBV29-1 and J is TRBJ2-3; D ambiguous. V was trimmed by 8 bases and J by 3 bases, leaving 15 bases between them. From germline, CDR1 is SQVTM and CDR2 ANQGSEA. CDR3 size: 13 residues. The CDR3 coding sequence is TGCAGCCCTCTTCGGCACCCAACAGATACGCAGTATTTT. Protein: CSPLRHPTDTQYF.

The chain carries TRBV6-4 and TRBJ2-1; 10 bases line up with TRBD2. J was trimmed by 8 bases and V by 6 bases; bases with no gene match: 7. Per germline, CDR1 MRHNA and CDR2 SNTAGT. This CDR3 is 14 amino acids long. The CDR3 DNA reads TGTGCCAGCAGCGTTAGCGGGAGGATAGATGAGCAGTTCTTC. Amino acids: CASSVSGRIDEQFF.

This clonotype came up a few times. The chain joins TRBV19 to TRBJ2-2, with a possible D match to TRBD2 (6 bases). The CDR3 spans 13 residues. CDR1 is LNHDA, CDR2 SQIVND, per germline (reference sequence). Trimming left V 5 bases short and J 5 bases short, with 9 bases between. As DNA, the CDR3 is TGTGCCAGTAGTCGACTAGTAACCGGGGAGCTGTTTTTT. It encodes CASSRLVTGELFF.

Ten or more counts support this clonotype. The chain uses TRBV18 and TRBJ2-5; D unresolved. The V gene lost 8 bases and the J gene lost 2 bases, with 6 bases spanning the gap. Germline V gives CDR1 KGHSH, CDR2 LQKENI. CDR3 size: 11 residues. The CDR3 loop reads CASGSQETQYF. The CDR3 DNA follows: TGTGCCAGCGGCAGTCAAGAGACCCAGTACTTC.

This clonotype has only a few counts. The J gene is TRBJ2-1, the V gene TRBV7-2; 10 nucleotides line up with TRBD2. The CDR3 spans 15 residues. Germline V gene lookup returns CDR1 SGHTA and CDR2 FQGNSA. V shed 2 bases and J 10 bases; nucleotides not matched to a gene: 8. DNA of the CDR3: TGTGCCAGCAGCTTATCTGCTAGCGGGGGCAGGGAGCAGTTCTTC. Its translation is CASSLSASGGREQFF.

Ten or more counts support this clonotype. The CDR3 sequence is CASSTQTGVTEAFF. The CDR3 nucleotides are TGTGCCAGCAGCACACAGACAGGGGTCACTGAAGCTTTCTTT. The chain has TRBV7-2 and TRBJ1-1, with 8 bases matching TRBD1. J gave up 4 bases and V 5 bases, and 6 bases lay outside the gene matches. The CDR3 extends over 14 amino acids. Germline-derived CDR1 and CDR2 are SGHTA and FQGNSA. Together with reference TRBV7-2 and TRBJ1-1, the CDR3 gives the full variable domain: GAGVSQSPSNKVTEKGKDVELRCDPISGHTALYWYRQSLGQGLEFLIYFQGNSAPDKSGLPSDRFSAERTGGSVSTLTIQRTQQEDSAVYLCASSTQTGVTEAFFGQGTRLTVV.

The table lists this clonotype with a few counts. The V call is TRBV7-3, the J call TRBJ2-5, with 7 bases aligning to TRBD2. Germline CDR1 SGHTA, CDR2 FQGTGA. This CDR3 comprises 15 residues. Trimming took 2 bases from V and 5 from J; bases not matched to a gene: 8. CDR3 protein: CASSLQMGGLETQYF. CDR3 bases: TGTGCCAGCAGCTTACAGATGGGAGGGCTGGAGACCCAGTACTTC.

This clonotype was observed at least ten times. The chain carries TRBV20-1 and TRBJ2-7, with 14 bases that match TRBD2. V shed 6 bases, J shed 5 bases, and the junction held 12 bases outside the gene matches. Germline-derived CDR1 and CDR2 are DFQATT and SNEGSKA (reference sequence). The CDR3 has 16 amino acids. The CDR3 sequence: CSAQNSGTSGRDEQYF. In DNA form, the CDR3 reads TGCAGTGCCCAGAACTCCGGGACTAGCGGGAGAGACGAGCAGTACTTC.

The chain is built from TRBV28 and TRBJ2-6, with D possibly matching TRBD2 (6 bases). The CDR3 totals 17 residues. CDR1 and CDR2 (germline): MDHEN, SYDVKM. Trimming pared 3 bases from V and 0 bases from J, leaving 12 bases between. The CDR3 region is CASSFNPGGSGANVLTF. The CDR3 DNA follows: TGTGCCAGCAGTTTTAATCCCGGGGGCTCTGGGGCCAACGTCCTGACTTTC.

This clonotype was picked up many times. The chain links TRBV7-2 to TRBJ2-5; D gene unclear. This CDR3 has 14 amino acids. V was shortened by 2 bases and J by 4 bases, with 11 bases between the two germline ends. Germline V gene sequence: CDR1 SGHTA, CDR2 FQGNSA. The CDR3 sequence is CASSLNRHRETQYF. CDR3 DNA: TGTGCCAGCAGCTTAAACCGGCATAGAGAGACCCAGTACTTC. The variable domain in full, completed from reference TRBV7-2 and TRBJ2-5, reads GAGVSQSPSNKVTEKGKDVELRCDPISGHTALYWYRQSLGQGLEFLIYFQGNSAPDKSGLPSDRFSAERTGGSVSTLTIQRTQQEDSAVYLCASSLNRHRETQYFGPGTRLLVL.

This clonotype was seen repeatedly, ten times or more. CDR3 sequence (DNA): TGCAGCGTTGGCGCCGGCCCGCAAGAGACCCAGTACTTC. Translating it yields CSVGAGPQETQYF. The V and J genes are TRBV29-1 and TRBJ2-5; unclear D gene. Germline loops: CDR1 SQVTM, CDR2 ANQGSEA. V lost 4 bases, J lost 2 bases, and 11 bases lay in between. The CDR3 covers 13 residues.

The V and J genes are TRBV30 and TRBJ2-7; D perhaps matches TRBD1 (6 bases). Per germline, CDR1 GTSNPN and CDR2 SVGIG (reference sequence). CDR3 length equals 12 residues. The V end was cut by 8 bases, the J end by 0 bases, with 11 bases between. Here the CDR3 reads CAQGLSSYEQYF. The CDR3 DNA sequence: TGTGCCCAGGGGCTGAGCTCCTACGAGCAGTACTTC.

This clonotype has ten or more counts. V usage is TRBV5-1 and J usage is TRBJ2-1; D may match TRBD1 or TRBD2 (7 bases each). Trimming removed 7 bases from V and 0 bases from J, with 26 bases in between. The germline gives CDR1 SGHRS, CDR2 YFSETQ. This CDR3 contains 19 residues. The CDR3 loop reads CASRRLGAQGEGSYNEQFF. The CDR3 DNA is TGCGCCAGCCGTCGGTTAGGGGCGCAGGGGGAGGGCTCCTACAATGAGCAGTTCTTC.

V gene TRBV9 combines with J gene TRBJ2-3; 12 bases are shared with TRBD2. This CDR3 spans 18 amino acids. The germline CDR1 and CDR2 sequences are SGDLS and YYNGEE. V was clipped by 0 bases and J by 5 bases; unmatched bases: 10. The CDR3 sequence: CASSVAVVTSGSKDTQYF. Written as DNA, the CDR3 is TGTGCCAGCAGCGTAGCCGTAGTGACTAGCGGGAGTAAAGATACGCAGTATTTT. The full variable domain, in which reference TRBV9 and TRBJ2-3 provide the parts outside the CDR3, is DSGVTQTPKHLITATGQRVTLRCSPRSGDLSVYWYQQSLDQGLQFLIQYYNGEERAKGNILERFSAQQFPDLHSELNLSSLELGDSALYFCASSVAVVTSGSKDTQYFGPGTRLTVL.

The chain couples TRBV4-3 to TRBJ2-5, with TRBD1 matching 7 bases. V was pared by 1 base and J by 4 bases, with 6 bases of the junction left unmatched. The CDR3 extends over 15 amino acids. Germline V gene data show CDR1 as LGHNA and CDR2 as YSLEER. The chain's CDR3 is CASSQVRQGGETQYF. The DNA of the CDR3 is TGCGCCAGCAGCCAAGTTAGACAGGGCGGAGAGACCCAGTACTTC.

This clonotype was counted once. The chain employs TRBV7-6 and TRBJ1-1; TRBD1 might be the D (5 bases). CDR3 length: 14 amino acids. Germline V gene data show CDR1 as SGHVS and CDR2 as FNYEAQ. Deletions cut 5 bases from V and 4 bases from J, with 14 bases between. The CDR3 region has the DNA TGTGCCAGCAGCGACCGGGACGGTTCCACTGAAGCTTTCTTT. Translating it yields CASSDRDGSTEAFF. Looking up the rest from reference TRBV7-6 and TRBJ1-1 gives the full variable domain: GAGVSQSPRYKVTKRGQDVALRCDPISGHVSLYWYRQALGQGPEFLTYFNYEAQQDKSGLPNDRFSAERPEGSISTLTIQRTEQRDSAMYRCASSDRDGSTEAFFGQGTRLTVV.

The table lists this clonotype with many counts. V is TRBV5-1 and J is TRBJ2-1; possibly TRBD1 or TRBD2 for D (5 bases each). Germline CDR1 is SGHRS and CDR2 is YFSETQ. V shed 0 bases and J shed 2 bases, with 15 bases lying between them. The CDR3 length is 17 residues. The CDR3 region has the DNA TGCGCCAGCAGCTTGGCTCGGGACGGAATGGCCTACAATGAGCAGTTCTTC. Protein product: CASSLARDGMAYNEQFF.

This clonotype has ten or more counts. DNA of the CDR3: TGCGCCAGCAGCTCTGGACGGCGATGGGAGGCTTTCTTT. Translation: CASSSGRRWEAFF. The gene calls are TRBV5-1 and TRBJ1-1; no reliable D call. Looked up from germline, CDR1 is SGHRS and CDR2 is YFSETQ. The CDR3 length is 13 residues. V was pared by 3 bases and J by 11 bases, with 17 bases between.

This clonotype was seen a few times. This chain uses TRBV20-1 with TRBJ1-2; maybe TRBD1 (6 bases). Germline CDR1 DFQATT, CDR2 SNEGSKA (reference sequence). V lost 1 base, J lost 8 bases, and 11 bases lay in between. CDR3 length equals 12 residues. The CDR3 DNA reads as TGCAGTGCTAGAGTACAGGGATACGGCTACACCTTC. Translating it yields CSARVQGYGYTF.

This clonotype has a count of ten or more. V is TRBV7-2 and J is TRBJ1-1; 7 positions agree with TRBD1. CDR3 length equals 16 residues. Germline-derived CDR1 and CDR2 are SGHTA and FQGNSA. The junction had 9 bases not matched to a gene; V was cut back by 1 base and J by 4 bases. The CDR3 region is CASSLEGAPYSTEAFF. The CDR3 nucleotides read TGTGCCAGCAGCTTAGAGGGGGCCCCGTATTCCACTGAAGCTTTCTTT.

This clonotype was seen a handful of times. The chain carries TRBV11-2 and TRBJ1-2; TRBD1 is a possible D gene (5 bases). The CDR3 contains 15 residues. CDR1 is SGHAT and CDR2 is FQNNGV in the germline V gene. V was shortened by 1 base and J by 8 bases, with 17 bases between the two germline ends. CDR3 in amino acids: CASSLVLTQGIGYTF. The CDR3 DNA follows: TGTGCCAGCAGCTTAGTTCTCACCCAGGGAATAGGCTACACCTTC.